The text below deals with one T cell receptor (beta chain). Its antigen is undetermined. The PCR used 60 Vbeta and 13 Jbeta primers. Authors' processing steps: An analysis that came later counted some 85 million unique TCR beta chains, approximately 9.9 million shared. Here immunoSEQ multiplex PCR was the method, and the copy in TCRdb shows in-frame clones only, minus some. V and J calls and clone size are as listed in that table; D and trimming were resolved from the DNA. The sample consists of around 150,000 clones, about four fifths of them appearing once. This entry comes from a study of cytomegalovirus exposure and HLA in healthy donors. Germline V gene lookup returns CDR1 LNHDA and CDR2 SQIVND (reference sequence). With V trimmed by 2 bases and J by 6 bases, 7 bases remained unmatched. This CDR3 is built from 14 residues. Study-level results: A link between a missense DCLRE1C variant and TCR beta V- and J-gene trimming emerged from a later analysis. The study had only CMV serostatus as immune exposure information. Excluded: some indistinguishable V segments such as TRBV6-2 and TRBV6-3.

The material sequenced was PBMCs. The sequence was collected from a woman aged 35 to 49 in good health and CMV-seropositive. The J gene is TRBJ2-7, the V gene TRBV19; 7 bases match TRBD1. CDR3 sequence: CASSILRQGSEQYF. The CDR3 DNA reads as TGTGCCAGTAGTATACTACGACAGGGTTCCGAGCAGTACTTC.